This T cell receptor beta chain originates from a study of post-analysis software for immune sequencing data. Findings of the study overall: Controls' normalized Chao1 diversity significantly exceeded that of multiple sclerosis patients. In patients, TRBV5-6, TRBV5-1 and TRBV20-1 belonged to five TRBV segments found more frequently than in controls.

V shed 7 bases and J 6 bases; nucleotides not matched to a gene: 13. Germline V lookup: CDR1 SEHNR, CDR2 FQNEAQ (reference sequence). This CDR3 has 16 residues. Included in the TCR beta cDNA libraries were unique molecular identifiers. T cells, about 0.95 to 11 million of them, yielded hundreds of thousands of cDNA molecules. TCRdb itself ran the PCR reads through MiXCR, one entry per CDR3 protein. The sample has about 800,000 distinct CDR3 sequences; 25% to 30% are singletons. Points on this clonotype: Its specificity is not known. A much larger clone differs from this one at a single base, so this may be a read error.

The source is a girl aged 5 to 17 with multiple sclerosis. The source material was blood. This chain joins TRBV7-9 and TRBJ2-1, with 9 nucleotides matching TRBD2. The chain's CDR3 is CASNSAGGTGSNEQFF. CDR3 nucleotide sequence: TGTGCCAGCAACTCAGCGGGGGGTACTGGATCCAATGAGCAGTTCTTC. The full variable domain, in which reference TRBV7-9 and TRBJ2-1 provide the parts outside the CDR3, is DTGVSQNPRHKITKRGQNVTFRCDPISEHNRLYWYRQTLGQGPEFLTYFQNEAQLEKSRLLSDRFSAERPKGSFSTLEIQRTEQGDSAMYLCASNSAGGTGSNEQFFGPGTRLTVL.